This TCR beta chain stems from a study of T cells after yellow fever vaccination. At the level of the study: The fractions with low cell numbers were processed using SMART-Seq v4 Ultra Low Input.

Looked up from germline, CDR1 is DFQATT and CDR2 is SNEGSKA (reference sequence). Losses at the gene ends were 2 bases for V and 4 bases for J; bases not matched to a gene: 16. The CDR3 sequence is 17 residues long. UMIs and a universal primer site were added when TCR cDNA was made by 5'RACE template switching. TCRdb processed the 5' RACE reads anew with MiXCR; each CDR3 protein has one entry. The table has 400,000 or so distinct CDR3 sequences, more than 9% seen once; the top ten hold 18%. A note on this clonotype: Antigen specificity is unknown.

Study conclusions and caveats: Post-booster repertoires again held most primary-vaccination clones (roughly 96% CD4, 88% CD8). Researchers report a weaker secondary response that nonetheless peaked faster, day 5 versus 15.

This TCR derives from a man aged 18 to 30 who received the YFV17D yellow fever vaccine. The material sequenced was PBMCs, taken on the day of the first yellow fever vaccination. The genes are TRBV20-1 and TRBJ1-1; 7 nucleotides align to TRBD1. The CDR3 loop reads CSARRGMWQGVGTEAFF. The CDR3 coding sequence is TGCAGTGCTAGAAGGGGTATGTGGCAGGGGGTGGGCACTGAAGCTTTCTTT.